This T cell receptor beta chain originates from a study of blood T cell repertoires in COVID-19. Some clones are missing from TCRdb's copy, which holds only in-frame ones; the method was immunoSEQ multiplex PCR. The sample has some 200,000 clones; roughly 90% are singletons. Germline-derived CDR1 and CDR2 are SEHNR and FQNEAQ (reference sequence). The V end was cut by 1 base, the J end by 6 bases, with 12 bases between. The CDR3 is 14 amino acids. The genes are TRBV7-9 and TRBJ1-2; D not certain. The sample consisted of peripheral blood. The TCR comes from a man in his 70s with acute or convalescent COVID-19. CDR3 sequence (DNA): TGTGCCAGCAGCTTAGGCCTCCCAGGCCATGGCTACACCTTC. Amino acids: CASSLGLPGHGYTF.